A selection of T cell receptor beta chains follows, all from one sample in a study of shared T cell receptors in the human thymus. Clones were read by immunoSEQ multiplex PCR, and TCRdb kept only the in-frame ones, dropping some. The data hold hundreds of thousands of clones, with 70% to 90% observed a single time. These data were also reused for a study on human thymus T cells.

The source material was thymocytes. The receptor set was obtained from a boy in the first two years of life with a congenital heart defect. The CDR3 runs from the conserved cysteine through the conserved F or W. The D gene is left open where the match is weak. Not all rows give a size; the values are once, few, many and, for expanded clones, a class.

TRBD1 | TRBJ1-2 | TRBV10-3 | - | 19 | CAISEPEPPMAGGTYGYTF | TGTGCCATCAGTGAGCCGGAGCCCCCCATGGCAGGGGGCACCTATGGCTACACCTTC
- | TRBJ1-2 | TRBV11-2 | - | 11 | CASRQLDGYTF | TGTGCCAGTCGACAACTCGATGGCTACACCTTC
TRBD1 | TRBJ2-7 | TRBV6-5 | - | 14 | CASSQDRGIYEQYF | TGTGCCAGCAGCCAGGACAGGGGAATTTACGAGCAGTACTTC
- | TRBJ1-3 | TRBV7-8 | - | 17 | CASSLGPEGLSGNTIYF | TGTGCCAGCAGCTTAGGACCTGAGGGTCTCTCTGGAAACACCATATATTTT
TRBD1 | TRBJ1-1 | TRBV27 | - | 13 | CASRTGGFTEAFF | TGTGCCAGCAGGACAGGGGGCTTCACTGAAGCTTTCTTT
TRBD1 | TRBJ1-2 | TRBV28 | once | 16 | CASSPIPRDRGYGYTF | TGTGCCAGCAGCCCCATCCCCCGGGACAGGGGTTATGGCTACACCTTC
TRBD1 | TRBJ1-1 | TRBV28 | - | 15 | CASRPNRGGDTEAFF | TGTGCCAGCAGACCAAACAGGGGGGGGGACACTGAAGCTTTCTTT
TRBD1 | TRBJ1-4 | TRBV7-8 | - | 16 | CASSLLTQGLHEKLFF | TGTGCCAGCAGCTTACTAACACAGGGGTTGCATGAAAAACTGTTTTTT
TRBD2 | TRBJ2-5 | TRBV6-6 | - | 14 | CASTTGGRAETQYF | TGTGCCAGCACCACGGGGGGACGGGCAGAGACCCAGTACTTC
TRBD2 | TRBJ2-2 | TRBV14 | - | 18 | CASSHRPGLAVHTGELFF | TGTGCCAGCAGCCACCGACCGGGACTAGCGGTTCACACCGGGGAGCTGTTTTTT
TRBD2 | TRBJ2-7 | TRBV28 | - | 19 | CASSLTTGLAGGFSYEQYF | TGTGCCAGCAGTTTAACCACGGGACTAGCGGGAGGATTCTCCTACGAGCAGTACTTC
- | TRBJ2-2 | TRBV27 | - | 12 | CASSFRERELFF | TGTGCCAGCAGTTTCCGGGAAAGGGAGCTGTTTTTT
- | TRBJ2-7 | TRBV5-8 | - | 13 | CASSLTGPTEQYF | TGTGCCAGCAGCTTGACAGGGCCCACCGAGCAGTACTTC
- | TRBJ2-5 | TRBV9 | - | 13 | CASSRRTGETQYF | TGTGCCAGCAGCCGCAGAACCGGGGAGACCCAGTACTTC
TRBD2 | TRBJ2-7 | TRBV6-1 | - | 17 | CASSEDPSGKPNYEQYF | TGTGCCAGCAGTGAAGACCCTAGCGGGAAGCCAAACTACGAGCAGTACTTC
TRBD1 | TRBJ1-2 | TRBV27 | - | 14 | CASSLVGGPYGYTF | TGTGCCAGCAGTTTAGTAGGGGGCCCATATGGCTACACCTTC
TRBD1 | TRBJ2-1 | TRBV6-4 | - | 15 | CASSLGDRGRNEQFF | TGTGCCAGCAGTCTGGGGGACAGGGGTAGGAATGAGCAGTTCTTC
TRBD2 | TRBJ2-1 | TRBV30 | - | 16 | CAWSGTSGRPLGEQFF | TGTGCCTGGAGTGGGACTAGCGGGAGGCCCCTAGGTGAGCAGTTCTTC
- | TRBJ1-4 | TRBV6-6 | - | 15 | CASRGDGATNEKLFF | TGTGCCAGCCGGGGTGACGGTGCAACTAATGAAAAACTGTTTTTT
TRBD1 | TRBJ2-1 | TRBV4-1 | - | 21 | CASSQVTLRHVLGQAYNEQFF | TGCGCCAGCAGCCAAGTAACACTCCGACACGTCCTGGGACAGGCCTACAATGAGCAGTTCTTC
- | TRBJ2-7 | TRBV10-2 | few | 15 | CASSPTPGQSYEQYF | TGCGCCAGCAGCCCCACCCCAGGGCAGTCCTACGAGCAGTACTTC
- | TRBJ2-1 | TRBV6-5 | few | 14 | CASSRGDIYNEQFF | TGTGCCAGCAGTCGGGGGGACATTTACAATGAGCAGTTCTTC
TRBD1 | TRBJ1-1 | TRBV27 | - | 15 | CASHATGTGGVEAFF | TGTGCCAGCCATGCTACCGGGACAGGGGGGGTTGAAGCTTTCTTT
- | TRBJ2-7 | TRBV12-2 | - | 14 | CASRFLSGLYEQYF | TGTGCAAGTCGCTTCCTGTCCGGGTTATACGAGCAGTACTTC